This T cell receptor beta chain was identified during a study of regulatory T cells in long-lasting Graves disease. Study-level points and caveats: Having few samples may have compromised the accuracy. TRBV28 was favored in persistent disease, as were TRBJ1-2 and TRBJ2-5.

Library construction for TCR beta used iRepertoire HTBI primers and Arm-PCR of CDR3 regions. MiXCR, applied by TCRdb to the multiplex PCR reads, yields one record per CDR3 protein. The sample yields about 300,000 distinct CDR3 sequences, under 20% seen once. The CDR3 is 14 residues long. In germline, CDR1 is SGHVS, CDR2 FQNEAQ. Trimming pared 5 bases from V and 3 bases from J, leaving 14 bases between. Time point: newly diagnosed GD, antithyroid drugs for less than 3 months. The TCR library was prepared using RNA isolated from PBMCs. In Xi'an, China, an endocrinology department was the source of patients. The sample holds many counts of this clonotype. Its antigen is as yet unknown.

The chain has TRBV7-8 and TRBJ2-7; a weak D match, TRBD1 (5 bases). This clonotype originated in a female donor with Graves disease. Sequencing used peripheral blood mononuclear cells (PBMCs), obtained at new diagnosis, from a patient treated with antithyroid drugs. CDR3: CASSPLRAHYEQYF. The CDR3, as DNA: TGTGCCAGCAGCCCTCTCAGGGCCCACTACGAGCAGTACTTC. The complete variable domain, with remaining parts taken from reference TRBV7-8 and TRBJ2-7, reads GAGVSQSPRYKVAKRGQDVALRCDPISGHVSLFWYQQALGQGPEFLTYFQNEAQLDKSGLPSDRFFAERPEGSVSTLKIQRTQQEDSAVYLCASSPLRAHYEQYFGPGTRLTVT.